This T cell receptor beta chain appears in the sequencing data of a study of naive and memory T cell subsets. General study results and limits: Over 85% of naive TCR sequences appeared only once after error correction, unlike memory subsets. A few larger clonotypes appeared in naive repertoires, especially CD8, possibly memory cells re-expressing CD45RA. Gini index rose across naive, CM, EM and EMRA in CD4 and CD8. RNA-based TCR counts may shift with T cell activation and differentiation.

This clonotype was counted once. Its antigen is as yet unknown. Two oligonucleotides, mixed equimolar, formed the beta constant-region primer covering TRBC1 and TRBC2. Nested alpha and beta constant-region primers with the SP2 primer drove four PCR rounds on ligated cDNA. A 12-nucleotide UMI and the SP2 primer were added to the cDNA 3' end by oligonucleotide ligation. TCRdb reprocessed the UMI-ligation and nested PCR reads with MiXCR, giving one entry per CDR3 protein. There are over 110,000 distinct CDR3 sequences in the sample; 15% to 25% occur only once, and roughly 0.63% lies in the top ten. The CDR3 totals 16 residues. The J segment lost 0 bases and the V segment lost 4 bases, leaving 2 bases of the junction unmatched. Germline-derived CDR1 and CDR2 are MDHEN and SYDVKM.

The chain uses TRBV28 and TRBJ1-3, with 11 nucleotides matching TRBD1. The sample comprised naive CD8+ T cells from blood. This sequence was found in a human donor in good health. The CDR3 DNA reads TGTGCCAGCAGTTGGGACAGGGGGTTCTCTGGAAACACCATATATTTT. Its protein product is CASSWDRGFSGNTIYF.